The next 27 T cell receptor beta chains were all read from a single sample in a study of cytomegalovirus exposure and HLA in healthy donors. The PCR used 60 Vbeta and 13 Jbeta primers. Assay: immunoSEQ multiplex PCR; the TCRdb copy retains only in-frame clones and omits some. The repertoire table contains tens of thousands of clones. The sample was PBMCs. The receptors were sampled from a woman in her twenties or thirties in good health and CMV-seronegative.

This rearrangement joins TRBV6-1 to TRBJ1-4; D gene ambiguous. Trimming shortened V by 2 bases and J by 0 bases, and 10 bases separated the two germline ends. CDR3 length: 16 amino acids. Per germline, CDR1 MNHNS and CDR2 SASEGT. This CDR3 is CASSEKISATNEKLFF. The CDR3 nucleotides read TGTGCCAGCAGTGAAAAGATCAGTGCAACTAATGAAAAACTGTTTTTT.

This chain joins TRBV5-1 and TRBJ2-1, with 8 positions matching TRBD2. The germline V gene encodes CDR1 SGHRS and CDR2 YFSETQ. The V segment lost 4 bases and the J segment 4 bases; nucleotides outside the gene matches: 7. The CDR3 contains 15 residues. This chain's CDR3 is CASSPLSGGYNEQFF. In DNA, the CDR3 is TGCGCCAGCAGCCCGTTGTCGGGGGGGTACAATGAGCAGTTCTTC.

The CDR3 DNA sequence: TGTGCCAGCAGCGATATTGACAGGGAAGATGGCTACACCTTC. It translates to CASSDIDREDGYTF. The chain combines TRBV9 with TRBJ1-2, with 7 bases lining up with TRBD1. Germline lookup yields CDR1 SGDLS and CDR2 YYNGEE. Trimming took 3 bases from V and 6 from J; bases not matched to a gene: 8. The CDR3 has 14 residues. Full variable domain (remainder filled in from reference TRBV9 and TRBJ1-2): DSGVTQTPKHLITATGQRVTLRCSPRSGDLSVYWYQQSLDQGLQFLIQYYNGEERAKGNILERFSAQQFPDLHSELNLSSLELGDSALYFCASSDIDREDGYTFGSGTRLTVV.

This sequence joins TRBV6-6 and TRBJ1-5; TRBD1 matches 9 bases. Germline V gene sequence: CDR1 MNHNY, CDR2 SVGAGI (reference sequence). This CDR3 is 14 amino acids long. The V gene end was trimmed by 6 bases and the J gene end by 2 bases; junction bases not matched to a gene: 2. CDR3 nucleotide sequence: TGTGCCAGCAGGGGACAGGGTGGCAATCAGCCCCAGCATTTT. Its protein is CASRGQGGNQPQHF.

The chain links TRBV6-1 to TRBJ1-2; 7 nucleotides align to TRBD1. Per the germline V gene, CDR1 is MNHNS and CDR2 is SASEGT. J lost 0 bases, V lost 2 bases, and 6 bases had no gene match. The CDR3 runs to 16 residues. The CDR3 here is CASSESGTASNYGYTF. CDR3 DNA sequence: TGTGCCAGCAGTGAATCCGGGACAGCTTCTAACTATGGCTACACCTTC.

V is TRBV9 and J is TRBJ1-6, with D possibly TRBD1 on 5 matching bases. This CDR3 is built from 14 residues. The V end lost 3 bases, the J end lost 9 bases, and 13 bases lay between the germline ends. Germline values: CDR1 SGDLS, CDR2 YYNGEE. The CDR3 spells CASSAGQGGSPLHF. Written as DNA, the CDR3 is TGTGCCAGCAGCGCTGGGCAGGGTGGTTCACCCCTCCACTTT.

The chain joins TRBV29-1 to TRBJ2-1; tentative D call: TRBD1 (7 bases). Trimming removed 5 bases from V and 4 bases from J, with 15 bases in between. The CDR3 contains 14 residues. The germline V gene encodes CDR1 SQVTM and CDR2 ANQGSEA. CDR3 coding DNA: TGCAGCGTTCAGGGGGGTCCCTCGTACAATGAGCAGTTCTTC. This sequence encodes CSVQGGPSYNEQFF.

V usage is TRBV10-1 and J usage is TRBJ2-7; 11 bases map to TRBD2. V lost 6 bases to trimming and J lost 2 bases; unmatched junction nucleotides: 6. Germline-derived CDR1 and CDR2 are WNHNN and SYGVQD (reference sequence). This CDR3 region has 15 residues. The CDR3 DNA reads as TGCGCCAGCAGGTCGGTAGCGGGAGGGCCCTACGAGCAGTACTTC. Protein sequence: CASRSVAGGPYEQYF.

In the case of this clone: The identical CDR3 is also encoded by other nucleotide sequences in the sample. The V gene is TRBV25-1, the J gene TRBJ2-3; the match to TRBD2 covers 11 bases. The CDR3 is 16 amino acids. CDR1 and CDR2 (germline): MGHDK, SYGVNS. Germline trimming cut 5 bases from V and 2 bases from J; bases unmatched to any gene: 6. This chain's CDR3 is CASSPGTSGNTDTQYF. DNA of the CDR3: TGTGCCAGCAGTCCTGGGACTAGCGGAAACACAGATACGCAGTATTTT.

This chain links TRBV7-8 with TRBJ2-5; 16 bases agree with TRBD2. The germline CDR1 and CDR2 sequences are SGHVS and FQNEAQ. V lost 4 bases, J lost 5 bases, and 7 bases stayed unmatched. The CDR3 consists of 17 residues. The CDR3 sequence is CASSSGLAGGMGETQYF. The DNA of the CDR3 is TGTGCCAGCAGCTCGGGACTAGCGGGAGGGATGGGGGAGACCCAGTACTTC. The full variable domain, completed using reference TRBV7-8 and TRBJ2-5, is GAGVSQSPRYKVAKRGQDVALRCDPISGHVSLFWYQQALGQGPEFLTYFQNEAQLDKSGLPSDRFFAERPEGSVSTLKIQRTQQEDSAVYLCASSSGLAGGMGETQYFGPGTRLLVL.

The rearrangement uses TRBV5-1 and TRBJ1-1, with D tentatively TRBD1 (6 bases). Trimming removed 3 bases at V and 0 bases at J, with 9 bases between. The CDR3 sequence is 14 residues long. Germline lookup yields CDR1 SGHRS and CDR2 YFSETQ. As DNA, the CDR3 is TGCGCCAGCAGCTCCGGGACATTGAACACTGAAGCTTTCTTT. Protein: CASSSGTLNTEAFF.

The chain joins TRBV19 to TRBJ1-2; 8 bases map to TRBD1. This CDR3 is 15 amino acids long. Trimming cost V 4 bases and J 2 bases; bases outside gene matches: 6. Germline assignment: CDR1 LNHDA and CDR2 SQIVND (reference sequence). CDR3 sequence: CASSTLGQGNYGYTF. The CDR3 DNA reads TGTGCCAGTAGTACCCTAGGACAGGGCAACTATGGCTACACCTTC.

The gene calls are TRBV5-1 and TRBJ2-2; D might be TRBD2 (7 bases). The germline V gene encodes CDR1 SGHRS and CDR2 YFSETQ. Trimming stripped 4 bases from V and 3 bases from J, with 16 bases between. This CDR3 spans 16 amino acids. The CDR3 reads CASSQGHGGDTGELFF. DNA of the CDR3: TGCGCCAGCAGCCAGGGACATGGGGGGGACACCGGGGAGCTGTTTTTT. The full variable domain, with the rest looked up from reference TRBV5-1 and TRBJ2-2, is KAGVTQTPRYLIKTRGQQVTLSCSPISGHRSVSWYQQTPGQGLQFLFEYFSETQRNKGNFPGRFSGRQFSNSRSEMNVSTLELGDSALYLCASSQGHGGDTGELFFGEGSRLTVL.

The chain joins TRBV14 to TRBJ1-5, with 10 bases that match TRBD1. Germline assignment: CDR1 SGHDN and CDR2 FVKESK. With V trimmed by 10 bases and J by 2 bases, 11 bases remained unmatched. The CDR3 is 16 amino acids. CDR3 sequence (DNA): TGTGCCACCGCCCTCCGGGACAGGGGTGGCAATCAGCCCCAGCATTTT. Translation: CATALRDRGGNQPQHF.

The chain combines TRBV29-1 with TRBJ2-3; 9 bases fit TRBD1. CDR3 length: 15 residues. The junction had 10 bases not matched to a gene; V was cut back by 6 bases and J by 3 bases. Germline-derived CDR1 and CDR2 are SQVTM and ANQGSEA. CDR3 loop: CSVHRGHVWTDTQYF. The CDR3 DNA reads TGCAGCGTCCACAGGGGGCATGTTTGGACAGATACGCAGTATTTT.

The CDR3 sequence is CASSLAITSYEQYF. CDR3 sequence (DNA): TGCGCCAGCAGCTTGGCAATTACATCCTACGAGCAGTACTTC. The V and J genes are TRBV5-1 and TRBJ2-7; D not certain. The CDR3 is 14 residues long. The V gene's germline CDR1 is SGHRS and CDR2 YFSETQ. V was pared by 0 bases and J by 1 base, with 8 bases between.

This sequence joins TRBV5-6 and TRBJ2-1, with TRBD2 identical over 7 bases. Trimming removed 2 bases from V and 2 bases from J; junction bases left unmatched: 4. This CDR3 has 15 amino acids. In germline, CDR1 is SGHDT, CDR2 YYEEEE. For the CDR3, the DNA is TGTGCCAGCAGCTTTACTAGCGCAGCCTACAATGAGCAGTTCTTC. Its translation is CASSFTSAAYNEQFF. Together with reference TRBV5-6 and TRBJ2-1, the CDR3 gives the full variable domain: DAGVTQSPTHLIKTRGQQVTLRCSPKSGHDTVSWYQQALGQGPQFIFQYYEEEERQRGNFPDRFSGHQFPNYSSELNVNALLLGDSALYLCASSFTSAAYNEQFFGPGTRLTVL.

The V gene is TRBV19, the J gene TRBJ2-5; no reliable D call. Germline V lookup: CDR1 LNHDA, CDR2 SQIVND (reference sequence). The V gene lost 6 bases and the J gene lost 0 bases, with 8 bases spanning the gap. This CDR3 is built from 13 residues. The CDR3 DNA is TGTGCCAGTAGCAAACAGTACCAAGAGACCCAGTACTTC. The encoded protein is CASSKQYQETQYF.

The chain carries TRBV29-1 and TRBJ2-2; possibly TRBD2 for D (5 bases). Germline CDR1 SQVTM, CDR2 ANQGSEA. This CDR3 contains 13 residues. The V gene lost 5 bases and the J gene lost 4 bases, with 11 bases spanning the gap. CDR3 bases: TGCAGCGTTCGTCTAACTAGCACCGGGGAGCTGTTTTTT. It specifies CSVRLTSTGELFF.

The J gene is TRBJ1-1, the V gene TRBV29-1; D possibly corresponds to TRBD1 (5 bases). Trimming stripped 7 bases from V and 1 base from J, with 10 bases between. This CDR3 is built from 12 residues. Looked up from germline, CDR1 is SQVTM and CDR2 is ANQGSEA. The CDR3 DNA is TGCAGCGGGGGACTCCCGAACACTGAAGCTTTCTTT. The encoded protein is CSGGLPNTEAFF.

V gene TRBV4-2 combines with J gene TRBJ2-5, with 10 bases lining up with TRBD1. CDR1 is LGHNA, CDR2 YNFKEQ, per germline. The CDR3 loop spans 16 amino acids. Trimming cost V 4 bases and J 9 bases; bases outside gene matches: 14. The CDR3 bases are TGTGCCAGCAGCCTTACGCCGGGACAGGGGAAAAAAGCCCAGTACTTC. This encodes CASSLTPGQGKKAQYF.

This chain connects TRBV25-1 to TRBJ1-1; TRBD1 aligns across 7 bases. With V trimmed by 4 bases and J by 2 bases, 4 bases remained unmatched. The germline V gene encodes CDR1 MGHDK and CDR2 SYGVNS. CDR3 size: 14 residues. The CDR3 is CASSATGSNTEAFF. CDR3 sequence (DNA): TGTGCCAGCAGTGCGACAGGGAGTAACACTGAAGCTTTCTTT.

The chain has TRBV2 and TRBJ1-1, with D hard to call. The CDR3 contains 14 residues. Germline loops: CDR1 SNHLY, CDR2 FYNNEI. Trimming left V 0 bases short and J 2 bases short, with 7 bases between. CDR3 sequence reads: CASSEAGLNTEAFF. DNA for the CDR3: TGTGCCAGCAGTGAAGCAGGACTTAACACTGAAGCTTTCTTT.

This rearrangement joins TRBV6-1 to TRBJ1-1; TRBD1 aligns across 9 bases. V was pared by 4 bases and J by 4 bases, with 10 bases of the junction left unmatched. The length of the CDR3 is 16 residues. Germline V gene lookup returns CDR1 MNHNS and CDR2 SASEGT. CDR3 in DNA: TGTGCCAGCAGTGGGGGACAGGGCTTTAGGGGCACTGAAGCTTTCTTT. It encodes CASSGGQGFRGTEAFF.

The chain has TRBV19 and TRBJ1-2, with 7 bases lining up with TRBD1. V lost 6 bases, J lost 8 bases, and 9 bases stayed unmatched. There are 13 residues in the CDR3. Germline V gene lookup returns CDR1 LNHDA and CDR2 SQIVND (reference sequence). This CDR3 reads CASRGTVGRGYTF. The DNA for the CDR3 is TGTGCCAGTAGAGGGACAGTTGGCCGCGGCTACACCTTC. Variable domain in full (rest from reference TRBV19 and TRBJ1-2): DGGITQSPKYLFRKEGQNVTLSCEQNLNHDAMYWYRQDPGQGLRLIYYSQIVNDFQKGDIAEGYSVSREKKESFPLTVTSAQKNPTAFYLCASRGTVGRGYTFGSGTRLTVV.

The V call is TRBV25-1, the J call TRBJ1-2, with 7 bases that match TRBD1. The CDR3 extends over 14 amino acids. With 1 base clipped from V and 5 bases from J, the junction kept 4 bases outside the gene matches. Germline V CDR1 and CDR2: MGHDK, SYGVNS. The chain's CDR3 is CASSELGQKYGYTF. The CDR3 nucleotides are TGTGCCAGCAGTGAATTGGGACAGAAGTATGGCTACACCTTC.

The DNA for the CDR3 is TGTGCCAGCTCCCCAGGGGGAGCGGGAGGGTCTAACCGCGAGCAGTACTTC. This codes for CASSPGGAGGSNREQYF. V and J are TRBV28 and TRBJ2-7; 10 bases line up with TRBD2. The CDR3 is made up of 17 amino acids. The trim removed 8 bases at V and 6 bases at J, leaving 19 bases unmatched. Looked up from germline, CDR1 is MDHEN and CDR2 is SYDVKM.